This T cell receptor beta chain originates from a study of OX40 agonist ivuxolimab in advanced cancers. Study-level results: There were, on average, more expanded clones in CD8+ T cells than in CD4+.

Only in-frame clones appear in the TCRdb table, and some are missing; sequencing was by immunoSEQ multiplex PCR. Here the sample spans tens of thousands of clones, over 70% being singletons. A remark on this clone: Its antigen is as yet unknown.

V was shortened by 1 base and J by 2 bases, with 7 bases between the two germline ends. This CDR3 spans 14 amino acids. Germline CDR1 and CDR2: MGHDK and SYGVNS. The clonotype originates from an adult with an advanced solid tumor such as melanoma, head and neck, liver or kidney cancer. This chain joins TRBV25-1 and TRBJ2-3; D gene ambiguous. This sample comprised CD4+ or CD8+ T cells sorted from blood, obtained in a trial of the OX40 agonist ivuxolimab. The CDR3, as DNA: TGTGCCAGCAGTGAATTGAAACACACAGATACGCAGTATTTT. It specifies CASSELKHTDTQYF.